This record concerns one T cell receptor (beta chain) sequence. Clones were sequenced by immunoSEQ multiplex PCR, and TCRdb holds only the in-frame ones, with some missing. The sample contains about 710,000 clones, around 87% of which appear only once. These data are taken from a study of shared T cell receptors in the human thymus. These data also featured in a second study, about human thymus T cells. From that paper: Corrective surgery for congenital heart defects was being performed on the healthy Finnish infants who were the donors. Thymic tissue was derived from resections collected during corrective heart surgery.

The sample was thymocytes. The clonotype comes from a boy younger than two with a congenital heart defect.

This chain's CDR3 is CASSRTVHSNQPQHF. The CDR3 nucleotides are TGTGCCAGCAGCCGGACAGTCCATAGCAATCAGCCCCAGCATTTT. V gene TRBV6-5 combines with J gene TRBJ1-5; perhaps TRBD1 as D (6 bases). The CDR3 covers 15 residues. Deletions cut 6 bases from V and 0 bases from J, with 12 bases between. Germline assignment: CDR1 MNHEY and CDR2 SVGAGI.